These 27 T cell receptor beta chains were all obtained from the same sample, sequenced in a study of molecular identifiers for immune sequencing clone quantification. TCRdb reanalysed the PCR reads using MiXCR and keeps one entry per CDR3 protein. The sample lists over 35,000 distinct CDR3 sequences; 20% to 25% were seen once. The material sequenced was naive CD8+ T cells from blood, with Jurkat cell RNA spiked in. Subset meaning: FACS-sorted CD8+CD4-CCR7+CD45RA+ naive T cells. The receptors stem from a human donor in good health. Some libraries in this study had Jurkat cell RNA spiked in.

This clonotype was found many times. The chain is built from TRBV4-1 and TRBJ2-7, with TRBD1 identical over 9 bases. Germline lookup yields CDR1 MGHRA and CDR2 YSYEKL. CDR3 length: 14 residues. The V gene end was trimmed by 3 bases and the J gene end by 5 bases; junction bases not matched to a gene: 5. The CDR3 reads CASSHPGQGNEQYF. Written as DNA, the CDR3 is TGCGCCAGCAGCCATCCGGGACAGGGAAACGAGCAGTACTTC.

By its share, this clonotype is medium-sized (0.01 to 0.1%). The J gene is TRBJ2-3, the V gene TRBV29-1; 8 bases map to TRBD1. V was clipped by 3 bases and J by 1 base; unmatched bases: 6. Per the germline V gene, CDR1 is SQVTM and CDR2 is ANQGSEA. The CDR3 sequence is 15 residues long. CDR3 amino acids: CSVDETGAGTDTQYF. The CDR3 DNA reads TGCAGCGTTGACGAGACAGGGGCTGGCACAGATACGCAGTATTTT.

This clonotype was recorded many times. The DNA for the CDR3 is TGTGCCAGCAGGCCAGGGGCGGACACCGGGGAGCTGTTTTTT. Protein: CASRPGADTGELFF. This chain joins TRBV13 and TRBJ2-2, with D tentatively TRBD1 (6 bases). The germline V and J ends were trimmed by 6 bases and 3 bases, with 11 bases remaining between them. CDR1 is PRHDT, CDR2 FYEKMQ, per germline (reference sequence). The CDR3 runs 14 residues.

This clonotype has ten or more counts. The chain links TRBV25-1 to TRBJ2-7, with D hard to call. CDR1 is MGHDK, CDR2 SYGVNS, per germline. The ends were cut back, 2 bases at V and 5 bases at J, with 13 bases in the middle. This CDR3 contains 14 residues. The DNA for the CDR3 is TGTGCCAGCAGTGAAAATGTTGCAGCCAACGAGCAGTACTTC. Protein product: CASSENVAANEQYF.

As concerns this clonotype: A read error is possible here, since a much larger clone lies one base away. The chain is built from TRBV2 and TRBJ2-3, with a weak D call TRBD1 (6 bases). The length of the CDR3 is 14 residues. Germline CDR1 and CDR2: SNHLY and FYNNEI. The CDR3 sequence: CTSIVRGRGDTQYF. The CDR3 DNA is TGTACCAGCATAGTGAGGGGGAGAGGAGATACGCAGTATTTT.

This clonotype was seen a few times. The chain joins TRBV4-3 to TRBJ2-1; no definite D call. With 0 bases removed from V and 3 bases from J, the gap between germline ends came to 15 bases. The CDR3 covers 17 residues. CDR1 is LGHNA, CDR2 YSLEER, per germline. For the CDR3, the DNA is TGCGCCAGCAGCCAAGAGATCCCCCCCCGCAACTACAATGAGCAGTTCTTC. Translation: CASSQEIPPRNYNEQFF.

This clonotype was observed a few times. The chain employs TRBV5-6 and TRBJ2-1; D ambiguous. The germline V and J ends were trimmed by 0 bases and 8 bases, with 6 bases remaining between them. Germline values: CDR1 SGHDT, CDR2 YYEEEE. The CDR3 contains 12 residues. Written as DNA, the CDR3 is TGTGCCAGCAGCTTGGAGCAGGATGAGCAGTTCTTC. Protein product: CASSLEQDEQFF. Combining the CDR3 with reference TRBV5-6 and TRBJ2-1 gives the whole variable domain DAGVTQSPTHLIKTRGQQVTLRCSPKSGHDTVSWYQQALGQGPQFIFQYYEEEERQRGNFPDRFSGHQFPNYSSELNVNALLLGDSALYLCASSLEQDEQFFGPGTRLTVL.

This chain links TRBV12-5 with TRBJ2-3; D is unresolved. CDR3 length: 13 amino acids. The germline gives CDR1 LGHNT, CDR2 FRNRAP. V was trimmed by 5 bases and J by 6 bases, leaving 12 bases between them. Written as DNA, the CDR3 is TGTGCTAGTGGTCCAAGTAACTGGGATACGCAGTATTTT. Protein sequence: CASGPSNWDTQYF. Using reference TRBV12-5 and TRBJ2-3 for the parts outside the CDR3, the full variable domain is DARVTQTPRHKVTEMGQEVTMRCQPILGHNTVFWYRQTMMQGLELLAYFRNRAPLDDSGMPKDRFSAEMPDATLATLKIQPSEPRDSAVYFCASGPSNWDTQYFGPGTRLTVL.

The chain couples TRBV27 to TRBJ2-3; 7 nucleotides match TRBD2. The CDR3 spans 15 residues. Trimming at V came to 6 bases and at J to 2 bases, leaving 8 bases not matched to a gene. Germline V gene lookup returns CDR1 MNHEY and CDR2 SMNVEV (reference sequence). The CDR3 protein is CASRMAGVYTDTQYF. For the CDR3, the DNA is TGTGCCAGCAGGATGGCGGGAGTCTACACAGATACGCAGTATTTT.

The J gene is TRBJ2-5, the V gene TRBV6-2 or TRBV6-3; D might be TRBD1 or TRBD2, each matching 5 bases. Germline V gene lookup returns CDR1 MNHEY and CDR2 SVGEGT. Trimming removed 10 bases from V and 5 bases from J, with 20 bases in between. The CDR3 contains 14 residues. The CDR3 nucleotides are TGTGCCACCAGCGCCCGATGGGGGAAGGAGACCCAGTACTTC. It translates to CATSARWGKETQYF.

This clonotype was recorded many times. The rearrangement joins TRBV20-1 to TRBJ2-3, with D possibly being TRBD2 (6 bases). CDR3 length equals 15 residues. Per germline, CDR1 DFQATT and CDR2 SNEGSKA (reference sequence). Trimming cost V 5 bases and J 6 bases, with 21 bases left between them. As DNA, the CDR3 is TGCAGTGCTGATATCCATGGGGGGTTGTTTGATACGCAGTATTTT. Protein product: CSADIHGGLFDTQYF.

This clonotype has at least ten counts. The CDR3 DNA sequence: TGTGCCAGCAGCTTATTGCGGGGGGGCACAGATACGCAGTATTTT. The encoded protein is CASSLLRGGTDTQYF. The chain combines TRBV11-2 with TRBJ2-3, with 8 bases matching TRBD2. This CDR3 spans 15 amino acids. The V and J ends lost 2 bases and 1 base, in that order; junction bases with no gene match: 2. The germline V gene encodes CDR1 SGHAT and CDR2 FQNNGV.

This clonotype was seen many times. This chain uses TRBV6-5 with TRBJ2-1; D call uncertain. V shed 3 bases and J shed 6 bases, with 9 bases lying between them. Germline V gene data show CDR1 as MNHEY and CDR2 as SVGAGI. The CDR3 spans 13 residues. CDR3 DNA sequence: TGTGCCAGCAGTTATAGTTCACGCAATGAGCAGTTCTTC. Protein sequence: CASSYSSRNEQFF.

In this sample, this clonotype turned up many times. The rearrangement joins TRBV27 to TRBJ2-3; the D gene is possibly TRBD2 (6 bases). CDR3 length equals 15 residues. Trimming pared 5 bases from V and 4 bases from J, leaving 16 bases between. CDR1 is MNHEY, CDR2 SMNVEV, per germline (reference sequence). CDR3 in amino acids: CASSQVGGGADTQYF. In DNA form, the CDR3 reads TGTGCCAGCAGTCAAGTGGGGGGTGGTGCAGATACGCAGTATTTT.

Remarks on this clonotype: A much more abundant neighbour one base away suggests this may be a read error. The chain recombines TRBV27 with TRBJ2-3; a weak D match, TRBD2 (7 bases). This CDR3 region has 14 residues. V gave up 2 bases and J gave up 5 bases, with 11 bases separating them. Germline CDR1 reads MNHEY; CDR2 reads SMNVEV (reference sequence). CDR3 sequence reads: CASSLGGAEDTQYF. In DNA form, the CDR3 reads TGTGCCAGCAGTTTAGGGGGGGCCGAAGATACGCAGTATTTT.

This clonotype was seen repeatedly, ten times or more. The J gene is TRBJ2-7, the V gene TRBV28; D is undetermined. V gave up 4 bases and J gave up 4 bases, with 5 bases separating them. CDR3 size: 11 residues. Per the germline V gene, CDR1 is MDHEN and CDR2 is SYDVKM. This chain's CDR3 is CASSSAYEQYF. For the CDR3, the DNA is TGTGCCAGCAGTTCAGCTTACGAGCAGTACTTC. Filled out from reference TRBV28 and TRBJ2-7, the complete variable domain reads DVKVTQSSRYLVKRTGEKVFLECVQDMDHENMFWYRQDPGLGLRLIYFSYDVKMKEKGDIPEGYSVSREKKERFSLILESASTNQTSMYLCASSSAYEQYFGPGTRLTVT.

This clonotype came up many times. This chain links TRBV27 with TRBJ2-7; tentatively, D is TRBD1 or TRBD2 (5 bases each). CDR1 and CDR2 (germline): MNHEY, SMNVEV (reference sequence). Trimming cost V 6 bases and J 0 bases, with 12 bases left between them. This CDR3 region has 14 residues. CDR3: CASSETGPSYEQYF. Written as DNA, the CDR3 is TGTGCCAGCAGCGAAACGGGGCCCTCCTACGAGCAGTACTTC.

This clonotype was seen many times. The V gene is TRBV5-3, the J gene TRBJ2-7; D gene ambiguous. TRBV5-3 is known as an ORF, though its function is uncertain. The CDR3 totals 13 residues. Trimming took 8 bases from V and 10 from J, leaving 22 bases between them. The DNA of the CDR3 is TGTGCCAGCTCTCTCGGCAACTCCTATGAACAGTACTTC. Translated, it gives CASSLGNSYEQYF.

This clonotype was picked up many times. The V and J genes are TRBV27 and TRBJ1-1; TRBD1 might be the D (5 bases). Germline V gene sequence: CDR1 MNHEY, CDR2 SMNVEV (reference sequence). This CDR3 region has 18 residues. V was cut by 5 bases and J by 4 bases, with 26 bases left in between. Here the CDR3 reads CASSPIMVQGSRGTEAFF. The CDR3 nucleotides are TGTGCCAGCAGTCCCATTATGGTCCAGGGCTCGCGGGGCACTGAAGCTTTCTTT.

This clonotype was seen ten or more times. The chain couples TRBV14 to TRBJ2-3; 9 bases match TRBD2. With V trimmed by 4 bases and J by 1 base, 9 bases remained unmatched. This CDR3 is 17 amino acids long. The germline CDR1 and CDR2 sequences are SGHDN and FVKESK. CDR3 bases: TGTGCCAGCAGCCCTTTAGCGGGAGAAGGCCGCACAGATACGCAGTATTTT. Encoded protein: CASSPLAGEGRTDTQYF.

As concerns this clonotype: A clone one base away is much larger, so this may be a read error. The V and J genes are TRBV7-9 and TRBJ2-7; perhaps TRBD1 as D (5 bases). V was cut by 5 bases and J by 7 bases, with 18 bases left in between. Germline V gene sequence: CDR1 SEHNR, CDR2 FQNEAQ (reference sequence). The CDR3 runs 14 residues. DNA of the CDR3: TGTGCCAGCAGCCCGCAAGGGGCAGGGCAAGAGCAGTACTTC. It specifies CASSPQGAGQEQYF.

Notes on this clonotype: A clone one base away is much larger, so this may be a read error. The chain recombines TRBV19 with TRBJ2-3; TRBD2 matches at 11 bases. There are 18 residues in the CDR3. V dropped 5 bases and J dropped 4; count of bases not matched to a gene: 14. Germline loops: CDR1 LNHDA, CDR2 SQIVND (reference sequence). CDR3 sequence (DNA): TGTGCCAGTAGTGTAGGTTTAGCGGGGGGGCCGGTTGCAGATACGCAGTATTTT. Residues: CASSVGLAGGPVADTQYF.

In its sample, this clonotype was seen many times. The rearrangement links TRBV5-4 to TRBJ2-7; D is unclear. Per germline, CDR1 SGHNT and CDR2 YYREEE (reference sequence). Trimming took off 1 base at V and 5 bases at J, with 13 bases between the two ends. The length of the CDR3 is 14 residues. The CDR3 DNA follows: TGTGCCAGCAGCTTGTACTTAGCAGTCAACGAGCAGTACTTC. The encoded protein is CASSLYLAVNEQYF.

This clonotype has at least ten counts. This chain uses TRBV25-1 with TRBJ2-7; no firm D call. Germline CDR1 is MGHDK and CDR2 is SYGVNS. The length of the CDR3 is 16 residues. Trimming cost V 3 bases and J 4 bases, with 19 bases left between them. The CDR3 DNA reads TGTGCCAGCAGTGACCCCTTAGAGTCCAGCTCATACGAGCAGTACTTC. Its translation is CASSDPLESSSYEQYF.

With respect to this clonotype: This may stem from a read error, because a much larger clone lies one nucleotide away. For the CDR3, the DNA is TGTGCCATCAGTCCCGTTGATAGCAATCGGCCCCAGCATTTT. Its protein product is CAISPVDSNRPQHF. The chain joins TRBV10-3 to TRBJ1-5, with no clear D. This CDR3 has 14 amino acids. The germline gives CDR1 ENHRY, CDR2 SYGVKD.

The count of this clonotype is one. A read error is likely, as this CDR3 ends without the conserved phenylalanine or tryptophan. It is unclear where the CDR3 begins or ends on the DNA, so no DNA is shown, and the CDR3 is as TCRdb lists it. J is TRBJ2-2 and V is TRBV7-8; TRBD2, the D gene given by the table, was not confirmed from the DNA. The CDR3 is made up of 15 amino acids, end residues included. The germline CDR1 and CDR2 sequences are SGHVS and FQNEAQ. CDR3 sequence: CASSQRGLTTGELLS.

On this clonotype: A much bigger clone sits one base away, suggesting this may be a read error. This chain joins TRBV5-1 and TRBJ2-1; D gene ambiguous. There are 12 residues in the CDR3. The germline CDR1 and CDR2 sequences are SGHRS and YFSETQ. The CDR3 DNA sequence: TGCGCCAGCAGTCCTAGTCTGAATGAGCAGTCCTTC. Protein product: CASSPSLNEQSF.